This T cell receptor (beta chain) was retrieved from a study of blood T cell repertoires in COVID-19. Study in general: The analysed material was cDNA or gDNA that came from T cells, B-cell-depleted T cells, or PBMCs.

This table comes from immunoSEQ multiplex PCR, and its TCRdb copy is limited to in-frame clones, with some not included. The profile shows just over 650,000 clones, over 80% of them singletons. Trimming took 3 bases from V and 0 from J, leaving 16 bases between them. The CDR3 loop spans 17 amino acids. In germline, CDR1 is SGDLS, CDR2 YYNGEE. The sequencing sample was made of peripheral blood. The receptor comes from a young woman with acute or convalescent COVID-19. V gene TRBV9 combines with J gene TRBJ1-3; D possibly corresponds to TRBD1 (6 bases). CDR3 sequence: CASSAGVAIRSGNTIYF. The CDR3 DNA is TGTGCCAGCAGCGCAGGGGTTGCGATTCGCTCTGGAAACACCATATATTTT. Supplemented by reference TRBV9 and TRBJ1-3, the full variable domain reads DSGVTQTPKHLITATGQRVTLRCSPRSGDLSVYWYQQSLDQGLQFLIQYYNGEERAKGNILERFSAQQFPDLHSELNLSSLELGDSALYFCASSAGVAIRSGNTIYFGEGSWLTVV.